This TCR beta chain was obtained from a study of cytomegalovirus exposure and HLA in healthy donors. Study outcomes and limitations: Upon later analysis, HLA-associated TCR beta chains proved more clonally expanded than other, equally common chains. The only immune exposure information that was available was CMV serostatus.

This CDR3 contains 15 residues. The ends lost 2 bases at V and 5 bases at J; junction bases unmatched: 7. Germline CDR1 ENHRY, CDR2 SYGVKD. As concerns this clone: The target antigen is unknown.

The PCR ran on 60 Vbeta and 13 Jbeta primers. Libraries were prepared by immunoSEQ multiplex PCR; TCRdb keeps only in-frame clonotypes and omits some of them. Altogether around 190,000 clones are present, 79% being singletons, with the ten largest covering 1.6%. The source of this sequence is a woman in her fifties or sixties in good health and CMV-seronegative. V is TRBV10-3 and J is TRBJ1-2, with 8 nucleotides matching TRBD1. Sequenced input: PBMCs. The CDR3 DNA reads TGTGCCATCAGTGAGGCAGGGGGCGCGATGTATGGCTACACCTTC. Translated: CAISEAGGAMYGYTF.